This is a list of T cell receptor beta chains from one sample in a study of early T cells in non-severe SARS-CoV-2 infection. Each CDR3 protein is one row after TCRdb ran MiXCR on the 5' RACE reads. This table has some 91,000 distinct CDR3 sequences, about 15% appearing once. Material: whole blood. The receptors here all came from an adult who was a healthcare worker with PCR-confirmed SARS-CoV-2 infection or an uninfected control (not recorded which). CDR3s include the opening cysteine and the closing phenylalanine or tryptophan. The order of the fields is J gene, CDR3 length, D gene, V gene, clone size, CDR3 DNA, CDR3 protein. D genes are given only for firm matches. Clone size, where shown, is once, few, many, or a class for clones that have expanded.

j_call: TRBJ1-2; cdr3_length: 13; d_call: -; v_call: TRBV12-3/TRBV12-4; clone_size: many; cdr3_nt: TGTGCCAGCACCAAGGGACAACAACATGGCTACACCTTC; cdr3_aa: CASTKGQQHGYTF
j_call: TRBJ1-2; cdr3_length: 12; d_call: -; v_call: TRBV20-1; clone_size: few; cdr3_nt: TGCAGTGCTTGGGATTACCTAGGAGGCTACACCTTC; cdr3_aa: CSAWDYLGGYTF
j_call: TRBJ2-7; cdr3_length: 13; d_call: -; v_call: TRBV4-1; clone_size: few; cdr3_nt: TGCGCCAGCAGCCAAGATCCGGTCCACGAGCAGTACTTC; cdr3_aa: CASSQDPVHEQYF
j_call: TRBJ2-5; cdr3_length: 15; d_call: TRBD2; v_call: TRBV28; clone_size: few; cdr3_nt: TGTGCCAGCAGTGGGACTAGCGGCCGGCGGGGGACCCAGTACTTC; cdr3_aa: CASSGTSGRRGTQYF
j_call: TRBJ1-4; cdr3_length: 14; d_call: -; v_call: TRBV2; clone_size: many; cdr3_nt: TGTGCCAGCGGCGGCAGGAGGGCTAATGAAAAACTGTTTTTT; cdr3_aa: CASGGRRANEKLFF
j_call: TRBJ2-7; cdr3_length: 15; d_call: TRBD1; v_call: TRBV5-1; clone_size: few; cdr3_nt: TGCGCCAGCAGCCCGGGACAGGAGGGCCGCTACGAGCAGTACTTC; cdr3_aa: CASSPGQEGRYEQYF
j_call: TRBJ2-3; cdr3_length: 14; d_call: -; v_call: TRBV5-5; clone_size: few; cdr3_nt: TGTGCCAGCAGCTTCTCGCAGCCCTCAGATACGCAGTATTTT; cdr3_aa: CASSFSQPSDTQYF
j_call: TRBJ1-1; cdr3_length: 14; d_call: -; v_call: TRBV12-3/TRBV12-4; clone_size: many; cdr3_nt: TGTGCCAGCAGAACTACGGGGGTTGGCACTGAAGCTTTCTTT; cdr3_aa: CASRTTGVGTEAFF
j_call: TRBJ1-5; cdr3_length: 15; d_call: -; v_call: TRBV7-9; clone_size: -; cdr3_nt: TGTGCCAGCAGCCACGACGGAGGTCCGAATCAGCCCCAGCATTTT; cdr3_aa: CASSHDGGPNQPQHF
j_call: TRBJ2-5; cdr3_length: 12; d_call: -; v_call: TRBV7-6; clone_size: few; cdr3_nt: TGTGCCAGCAGCGCTTCCCGCCAGGGTCAGTACTTC; cdr3_aa: CASSASRQGQYF
j_call: TRBJ1-2; cdr3_length: 15; d_call: -; v_call: TRBV28; clone_size: -; cdr3_nt: TGTGCCAGCAGTTATCAGCCTGCCAATATCTATGGCTACACCTTC; cdr3_aa: CASSYQPANIYGYTF